This T cell receptor beta chain was documented in a study of beta chain features in type 1 diabetes. Since all of the isolated RNA was reverse transcribed, expressed TCRB transcripts were what got sequenced. Only in-frame clones appear in the TCRdb table, and some are missing; sequencing was by immunoSEQ multiplex PCR. Here the sample spans hundreds of thousands of clones, around 13% being singletons. This clone was observed a few times. Input material: naive CD4+ T cells from blood. The sequence came from a man aged 25-45 years in good health.

CDR3 DNA: TGCGCCAGCAGCGTTAGCGGGAAGTCCTACAATGAGCAGTTCTTC. It translates to CASSVSGKSYNEQFF. The chain joins TRBV5-1 to TRBJ2-1; 8 bases match TRBD2. The CDR3 is 15 amino acids. The V and J ends lost 4 bases and 1 base, in that order; junction bases with no gene match: 4. Per the germline V gene, CDR1 is SGHRS and CDR2 is YFSETQ.